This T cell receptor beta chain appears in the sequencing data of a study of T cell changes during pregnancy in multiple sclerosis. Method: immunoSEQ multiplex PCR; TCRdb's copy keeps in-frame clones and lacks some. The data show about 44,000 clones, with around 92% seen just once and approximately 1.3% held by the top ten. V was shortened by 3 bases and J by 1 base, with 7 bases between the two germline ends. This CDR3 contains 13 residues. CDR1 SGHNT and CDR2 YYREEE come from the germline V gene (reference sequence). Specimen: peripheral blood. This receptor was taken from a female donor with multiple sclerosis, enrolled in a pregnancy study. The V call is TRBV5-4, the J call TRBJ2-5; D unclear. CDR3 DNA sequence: TGTGCCAGCAGCTCCTATACCCAAGAGACCCAGTACTTC. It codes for CASSSYTQETQYF. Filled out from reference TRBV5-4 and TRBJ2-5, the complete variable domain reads ETGVTQSPTHLIKTRGQQVTLRCSSQSGHNTVSWYQQALGQGPQFIFQYYREEENGRGNFPPRFSGLQFPNYSSELNVNALELDDSALYLCASSSYTQETQYFGPGTRLLVL.